A selection of T cell receptor beta chains follows, all from one sample in a study of blood T cell repertoires in COVID-19. Measured with immunoSEQ multiplex PCR; TCRdb has only the in-frame clones, and not every one. This table holds 87,000 or so clones, about 88% found once. The material sequenced was peripheral blood. Receptors were obtained from a man in his forties with acute or convalescent COVID-19. Both conserved end residues are part of each CDR3. A D gene is named only where the DNA matches it firmly. Clone size is shown for a subset of rows, as once, few, many or a class of expanded clone.

TRBJ1-1,TRBV6-6,.,.,CASSYAPGNTEAFF,TGTGCCAGCAGTTACGCTCCAGGGAACACTGAAGCTTTCTTT
TRBJ1-6,TRBV4-1,.,.,CASSQDSISPLHF,TGCGCCAGCAGCCAAGACTCTATTTCACCCCTCCACTTT
TRBJ2-5,TRBV6-5,.,.,CASSYDRFETQYF,TGTGCCAGCAGTTACGACAGATTTGAGACCCAGTACTTC
TRBJ2-1,TRBV9,.,TRBD1,CASSLSGGVPYNEQFF,TGTGCCAGCAGCCTTTCAGGGGGAGTCCCCTACAATGAGCAGTTCTTC
TRBJ2-5,TRBV7-2,.,TRBD1,CASSPRDRGETQYF,TGTGCCAGCAGCCCCCGGGACAGGGGAGAGACCCAGTACTTC
TRBJ1-2,TRBV16,many,TRBD1,CASSQSSAGTGNGYTF,TGTGCCAGCAGCCAATCGTCCGCCGGGACAGGGAACGGCTACACCTTC
TRBJ1-4,TRBV19,.,TRBD1,CASREGTATNEKLFF,TGTGCCAGTAGAGAAGGGACAGCAACTAATGAAAAACTGTTTTTT
TRBJ1-2,TRBV14,.,TRBD1,CASSQWGQDNYGYTF,TGTGCCAGCAGCCAATGGGGACAGGATAACTATGGCTACACCTTC
TRBJ1-4,TRBV30,.,.,CAWSVFSGALYATNEKLFF,TGTGCCTGGAGTGTATTTTCAGGGGCTTTATACGCAACTAATGAAAAACTGTTTTTT
TRBJ1-5,TRBV5-1,.,.,CASSLGPGNQPQHF,TGCGCCAGCAGCTTGGGGCCTGGCAATCAGCCCCAGCATTTT
TRBJ1-3,TRBV11-2,.,TRBD1,CASSFGTGGRNTIYF,TGTGCCAGCAGCTTTGGGACAGGGGGAAGAAACACCATATATTTT
TRBJ1-2,TRBV4-3,.,.,CASSEQGTGYTF,TGCGCCAGCAGTGAACAGGGTACTGGCTACACCTTC
TRBJ2-3,TRBV2,.,TRBD2,CASSRSGGSTDTQYF,TGTGCCAGCAGTCGAAGCGGGGGTAGCACAGATACGCAGTATTTT
TRBJ1-2,TRBV5-4,.,TRBD1,CASSLRGQGYGYTF,TGTGCCAGCAGCTTAAGGGGACAGGGCTATGGCTACACCTTC
TRBJ1-1,TRBV11-3,.,.,CASSLRYPTGSNTEAFF,TGTGCCAGCAGCTTACGGTACCCGACAGGCTCGAACACTGAAGCTTTCTTT
TRBJ2-7,TRBV4-1,.,.,CASSQVWHYEQYF,TGCGCCAGCAGCCAAGTGTGGCACTACGAGCAGTACTTC
TRBJ1-3,TRBV9,.,TRBD1,CASSALGQGGNTIYF,TGTGCCAGCAGCGCCCTGGGACAGGGGGGAAACACCATATATTTT
TRBJ1-5,TRBV18,.,TRBD1,CASSGTGNQPQHF,TGTGCCAGCTCAGGGACAGGGAATCAGCCCCAGCATTTT
TRBJ1-6,TRBV30,once,.,CACSLLGANSGSPLHF,TGTGCCTGCTCCCTCCTAGGGGCCAATTCGGGTTCACCCCTCCACTTT
TRBJ2-2,TRBV11-2,many,.,CASSARTRTGELFF,TGTGCCAGCAGCGCTCGGACACGCACCGGGGAGCTGTTTTTT
TRBJ1-3,TRBV18,many,TRBD1,CASSLTGTGGNTIYF,TGTGCCAGCTCACTCACCGGGACAGGCGGAAACACCATATATTTT
TRBJ1-2,TRBV15,.,.,CATSSAKGVTYGYTF,TGTGCCACCAGCAGCGCGAAGGGGGTCACCTATGGCTACACCTTC
TRBJ2-7,TRBV6-5,.,.,CASSYSGSYEQYF,TGTGCCAGCAGTTACTCGGGCAGCTACGAGCAGTACTTC
TRBJ1-2,TRBV5-8,.,.,CASSHGDRETNYGYTF,TGTGCCAGCAGCCACGGGGACCGGGAGACTAACTATGGCTACACCTTC
TRBJ1-6,TRBV4-2,.,.,CASKETDNSPLHF,TGTGCCAGCAAGGAGACAGATAATTCACCCCTCCACTTT
TRBJ1-5,TRBV20-1,.,.,CSASVGAKDQPQHF,TGCAGTGCTAGTGTCGGAGCTAAGGATCAGCCCCAGCATTTT
TRBJ1-2,TRBV6-5,once,TRBD1,CASSPDRFRYGYTF,TGTGCCAGCAGTCCGGACAGGTTTAGGTATGGCTACACCTTC
TRBJ2-7,TRBV10-2,.,.,CARIQPGLDRREQYF,TGCGCCAGGATCCAACCGGGACTGGATAGGAGAGAGCAGTACTTC
TRBJ2-1,TRBV3-1/TRBV3-2,.,.,CASTRARASYNEQFF,TGTGCCAGCACCCGGGCCAGGGCGTCGTACAATGAGCAGTTCTTC
TRBJ2-2,TRBV23-1,.,TRBD2,CASFLGGARGNGELFF,TGCGCCAGCTTCCTCGGGGGGGCGAGGGGGAACGGGGAGCTGTTTTTT
TRBJ1-1,TRBV5-1,.,TRBD1,CASSLGTGDAEAFF,TGCGCCAGCAGCTTGGGGACAGGGGACGCTGAAGCTTTCTTT
TRBJ2-2,TRBV15,.,TRBD2,CATSRTILAGGPGELFF,TGTGCCACCAGCAGAACCATCCTAGCGGGAGGGCCCGGGGAGCTGTTTTTT
TRBJ2-7,TRBV7-2,.,.,CASSFPGAYEQYF,TGTGCCAGCAGCTTTCCGGGGGCCTACGAGCAGTACTTC
TRBJ1-2,TRBV3-1/TRBV3-2,.,TRBD1,CASSLGPGGSYGYTF,TGTGCCAGCAGCCTAGGACCAGGGGGAAGTTATGGCTACACCTTC
TRBJ1-2,TRBV9,.,TRBD1,CASSKYQGADYGYTF,TGTGCCAGCAGCAAATACCAGGGGGCGGACTATGGCTACACCTTC
TRBJ1-1,TRBV5-1,.,TRBD1,CASSLDRRGTEAFF,TGCGCCAGCAGCCTGGACAGGAGGGGCACTGAAGCTTTCTTT
TRBJ2-7,TRBV3-1/TRBV3-2,.,.,CASSQAPSGWGDSSYEQYF,TGTGCCAGCAGCCAAGCCCCCTCTGGGTGGGGCGATAGCTCCTACGAGCAGTACTTC
TRBJ1-5,TRBV19,.,.,CASSIEAGEIWPQHF,TGTGCCAGTAGTATAGAAGCAGGCGAGATATGGCCCCAGCATTTT
TRBJ2-3,TRBV7-9,.,.,CASSLGLAADTQYF,TGTGCCAGCAGCTTAGGTTTAGCAGCAGATACGCAGTATTTT
TRBJ1-1,TRBV18,.,.,CASSPSDNTEAFF,TGTGCCAGCTCACCGTCAGATAACACTGAAGCTTTCTTT
TRBJ2-7,TRBV29-1,few,.,CSVAQARVYEQYF,TGCAGCGTTGCTCAGGCCAGGGTGTACGAGCAGTACTTC
TRBJ2-5,TRBV7-2,.,TRBD1,CASSNRGLETQYF,TGTGCCAGCAGCAATAGGGGGCTGGAGACCCAGTACTTC
TRBJ1-5,TRBV6-1,.,.,CASSDRAGNQPQHF,TGTGCCAGCAGTGACAGGGCGGGAAATCAGCCCCAGCATTTT